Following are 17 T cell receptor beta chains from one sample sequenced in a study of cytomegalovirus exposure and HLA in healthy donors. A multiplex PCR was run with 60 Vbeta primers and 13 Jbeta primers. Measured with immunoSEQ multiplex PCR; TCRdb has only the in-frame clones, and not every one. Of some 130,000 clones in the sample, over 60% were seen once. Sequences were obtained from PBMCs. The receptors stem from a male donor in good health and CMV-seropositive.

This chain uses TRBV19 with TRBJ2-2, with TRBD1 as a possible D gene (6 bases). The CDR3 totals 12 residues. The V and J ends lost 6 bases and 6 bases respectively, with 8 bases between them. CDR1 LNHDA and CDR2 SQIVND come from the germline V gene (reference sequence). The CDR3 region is CASRNRAGELFF. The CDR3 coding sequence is TGTGCCAGTAGAAACAGGGCCGGGGAGCTGTTTTTT.

CDR3 DNA: TGTGCCAGCCACTCGGGGGGCACTGGCTACACCTTC. Encoded protein: CASHSGGTGYTF. This chain links TRBV6-1 with TRBJ1-2; TRBD1 is a possible D gene (6 bases). Germline CDR1 reads MNHNS; CDR2 reads SASEGT. CDR3 length equals 12 residues. V was trimmed by 8 bases and J by 7 bases, leaving 14 bases between them.

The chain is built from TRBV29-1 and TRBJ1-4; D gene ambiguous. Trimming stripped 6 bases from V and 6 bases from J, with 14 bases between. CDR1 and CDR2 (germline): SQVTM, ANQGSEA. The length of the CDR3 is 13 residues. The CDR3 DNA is TGCAGCGTCCTTTTGGGGAGAGATGAAAAACTGTTTTTT. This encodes CSVLLGRDEKLFF.

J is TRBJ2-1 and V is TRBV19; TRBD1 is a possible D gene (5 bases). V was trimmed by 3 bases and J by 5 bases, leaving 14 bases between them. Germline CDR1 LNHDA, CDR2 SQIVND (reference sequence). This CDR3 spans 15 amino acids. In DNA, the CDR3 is TGTGCCAGTAGTATTAGCAGGGCAATACACAATGAGCAGTTCTTC. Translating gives CASSISRAIHNEQFF.

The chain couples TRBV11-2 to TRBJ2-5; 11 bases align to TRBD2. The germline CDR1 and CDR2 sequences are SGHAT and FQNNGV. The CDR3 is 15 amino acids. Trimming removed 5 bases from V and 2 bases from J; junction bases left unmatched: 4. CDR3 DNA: TGTGCCAGCAGCCCAAGACTAGCGGGGCAAGAGACCCAGTACTTC. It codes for CASSPRLAGQETQYF.

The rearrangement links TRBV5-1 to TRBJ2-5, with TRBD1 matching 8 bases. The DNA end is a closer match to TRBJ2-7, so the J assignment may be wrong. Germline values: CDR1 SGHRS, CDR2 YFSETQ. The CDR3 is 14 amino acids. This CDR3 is CASSFRGRTYEQYF. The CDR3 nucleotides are TGCGCCAGCAGCTTCAGGGGGCGGACCTACGAGCAGTACTTC.

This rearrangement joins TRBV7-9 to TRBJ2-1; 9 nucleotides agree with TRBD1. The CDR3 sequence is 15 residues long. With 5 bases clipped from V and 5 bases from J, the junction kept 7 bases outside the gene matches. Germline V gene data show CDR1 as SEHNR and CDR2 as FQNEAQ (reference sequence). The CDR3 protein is CASSSRDRANNEQFF. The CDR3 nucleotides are TGTGCCAGCAGCAGCCGGGACAGGGCAAACAATGAGCAGTTCTTC.

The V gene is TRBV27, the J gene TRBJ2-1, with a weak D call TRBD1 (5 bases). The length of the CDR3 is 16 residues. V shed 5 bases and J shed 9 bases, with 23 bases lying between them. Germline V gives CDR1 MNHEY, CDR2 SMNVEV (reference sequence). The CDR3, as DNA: TGTGCCAGCAGTAAGCACCCAGGGTCGGAGCGTGGTGAGCAGTTCTTC. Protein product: CASSKHPGSERGEQFF.

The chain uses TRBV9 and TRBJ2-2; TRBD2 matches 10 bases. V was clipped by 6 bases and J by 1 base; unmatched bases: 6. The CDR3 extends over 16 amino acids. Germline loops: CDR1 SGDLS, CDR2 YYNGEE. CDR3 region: CASKRTSGLNTGELFF. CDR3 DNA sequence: TGTGCCAGCAAACGGACTAGCGGTCTGAACACCGGGGAGCTGTTTTTT.

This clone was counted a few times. The CDR3 DNA follows: TGTGCCAGCAGTCGGACAGCCCCCTCGGGTGAAGCTTTCTTT. It is translated as CASSRTAPSGEAFF. J is TRBJ1-1 and V is TRBV6-5, with D possibly TRBD1 on 6 matching bases. Between the trimmed V and J ends, which lost 5 bases and 7 bases, there was a span of 17 bases. This CDR3 is built from 14 residues. CDR1 and CDR2 from the germline V gene are MNHEY and SVGAGI.

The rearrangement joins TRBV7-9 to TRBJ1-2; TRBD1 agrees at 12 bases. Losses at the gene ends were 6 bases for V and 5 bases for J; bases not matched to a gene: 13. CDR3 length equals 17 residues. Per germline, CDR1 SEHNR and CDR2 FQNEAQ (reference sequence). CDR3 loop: CASSPPGGTGGKYGYTF. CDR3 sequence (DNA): TGTGCCAGCAGTCCACCCGGCGGGACAGGGGGCAAATATGGCTACACCTTC.

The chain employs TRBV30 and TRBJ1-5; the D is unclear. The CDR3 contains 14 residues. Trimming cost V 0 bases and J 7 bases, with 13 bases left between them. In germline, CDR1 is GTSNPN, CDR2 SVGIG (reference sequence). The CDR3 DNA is TGTGCCTGGAGTGTCTGGCAAACCAACCAGCCCCAGCATTTT. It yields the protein CAWSVWQTNQPQHF. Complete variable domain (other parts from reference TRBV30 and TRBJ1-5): SQTIHQWPATLVQPVGSPLSLECTVEGTSNPNLYWYRQAAGRGLQLLFYSVGIGQISSEVPQNLSASRPQDRQFILSSKKLLLSDSGFYLCAWSVWQTNQPQHFGDGTRLSIL.

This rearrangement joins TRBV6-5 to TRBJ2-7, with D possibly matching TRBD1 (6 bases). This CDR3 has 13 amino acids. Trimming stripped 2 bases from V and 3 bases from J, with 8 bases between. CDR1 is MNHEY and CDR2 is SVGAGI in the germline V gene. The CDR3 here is CASSYDRNYEQYF. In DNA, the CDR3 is TGTGCCAGCAGTTACGACAGGAACTACGAGCAGTACTTC.

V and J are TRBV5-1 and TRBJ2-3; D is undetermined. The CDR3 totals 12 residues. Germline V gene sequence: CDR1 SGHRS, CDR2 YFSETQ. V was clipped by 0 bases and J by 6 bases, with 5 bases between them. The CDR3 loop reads CASSLALDTQYF. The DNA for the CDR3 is TGCGCCAGCAGCTTGGCCCTGGATACGCAGTATTTT.

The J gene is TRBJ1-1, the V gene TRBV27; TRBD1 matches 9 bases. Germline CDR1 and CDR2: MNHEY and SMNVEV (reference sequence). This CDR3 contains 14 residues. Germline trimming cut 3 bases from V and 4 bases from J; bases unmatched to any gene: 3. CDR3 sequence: CASSFRDRATEAFF. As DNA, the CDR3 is TGTGCCAGCAGTTTCCGGGACAGGGCCACTGAAGCTTTCTTT.

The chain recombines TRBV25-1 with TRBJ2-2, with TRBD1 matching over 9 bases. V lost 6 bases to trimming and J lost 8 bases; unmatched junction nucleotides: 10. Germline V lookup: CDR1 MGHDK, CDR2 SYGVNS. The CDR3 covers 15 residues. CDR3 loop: CASRSTGTGRGELFF. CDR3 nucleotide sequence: TGTGCCAGCAGGTCCACCGGGACAGGGAGAGGGGAGCTGTTTTTT.

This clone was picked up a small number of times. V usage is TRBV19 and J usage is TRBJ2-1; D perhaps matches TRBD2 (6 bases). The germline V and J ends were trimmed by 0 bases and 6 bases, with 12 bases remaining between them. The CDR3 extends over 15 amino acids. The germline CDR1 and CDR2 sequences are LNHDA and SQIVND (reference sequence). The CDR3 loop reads CASSIDVGGTNEQFF. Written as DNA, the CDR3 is TGTGCCAGTAGTATAGACGTGGGGGGAACCAATGAGCAGTTCTTC.